The T cell receptor (beta chain) described here comes from a study of T-cell memory formation after mild COVID-19. Whole-study context: Largely donor-specific TCR clusters were found. General study results and limits: Mainly in CM and EM were contracting CD4+ clones; CD8+ were in EMRA.

There are 16 residues in the CDR3. In germline, CDR1 is MGHRA, CDR2 YSYEKL. The ends were cut back, 0 bases at V and 4 bases at J, with 14 bases in the middle. The authors produced TCR alpha and TCR beta cDNA libraries with sample barcodes and UMIs by 5'RACE using constant-segment primers. TCRdb recomputed calls from the 5' RACE reads with MiXCR, one row per CDR3 protein. Of 410,000 or so distinct CDR3 sequences in the sample, about a quarter were seen once. This clonotype was seen more than once but under ten times. Its antigen is unknown. The chain recombines TRBV4-1 with TRBJ2-3, with D perhaps given as TRBD1 or TRBD2 (6 bases each). The receptor's source is an adult woman who had mild COVID-19 (a few samples of this study predate the infection). Cell type and time point are not known. Sample: PBMCs or a T cell subset sorted from them (not recorded which). CDR3 bases: TGCGCCAGCAGCCAAGAGGGGGGACATCTTGCAGATACGCAGTATTTT. This gives the protein CASSQEGGHLADTQYF.